This T cell receptor (beta chain) originates from a study of cytomegalovirus exposure and HLA in healthy donors. The overall study: From roughly 180 million T cells, an earlier analysis saw roughly 100 million unique TCR beta sequences. Regarding the study as a whole: A later analysis reported that several of the most significant clusters appeared to be linked to common viral pathogens, among them Epstein-Barr virus.

Germline V lookup: CDR1 MNHEY, CDR2 SMNVEV (reference sequence). The CDR3 is 14 amino acids. V was clipped by 5 bases and J by 5 bases; unmatched bases: 7. With 60 Vbeta and 13 Jbeta primers, the PCR was carried out. Original processing methods: An analysis that came later counted 80 million or so unique TCR beta chains, roughly 11 million shared. Sequencing used immunoSEQ multiplex PCR; TCRdb keeps in-frame clones, though not all of them. That table gives V, J and clone size, and the DNA gave D and trimming. The sample has about 59,000 clones, 80% seen once. In regard to this clone: Antigen unknown.

Sequencing was done on a sample of PBMCs. This receptor was obtained from a woman between 40 and 50 years old in good health and CMV-seronegative. The chain combines TRBV27 with TRBJ2-3; TRBD2 agrees at 7 bases. This CDR3 reads CASSPEPGGDTQYF. DNA of the CDR3: TGTGCCAGCAGTCCGGAGCCGGGAGGAGATACGCAGTATTTT.